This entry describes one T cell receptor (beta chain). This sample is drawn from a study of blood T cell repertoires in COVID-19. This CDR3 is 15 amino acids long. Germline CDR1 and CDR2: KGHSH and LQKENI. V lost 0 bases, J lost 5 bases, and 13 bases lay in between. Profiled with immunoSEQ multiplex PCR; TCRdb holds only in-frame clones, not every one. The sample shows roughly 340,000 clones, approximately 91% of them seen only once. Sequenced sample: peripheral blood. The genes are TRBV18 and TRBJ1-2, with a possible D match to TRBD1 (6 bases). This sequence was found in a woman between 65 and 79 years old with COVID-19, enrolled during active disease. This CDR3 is CASSPPAGALYGYTF. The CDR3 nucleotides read TGTGCCAGCTCACCACCGGCGGGGGCCCTTTATGGCTACACCTTC.